These 21 T cell receptor beta chains were all obtained from the same sample, sequenced in a study. MiXCR, applied by TCRdb to the 5' RACE reads, yields one record per CDR3 protein. Found here are some 62,000 distinct CDR3 sequences, roughly 30% of them singletons; the top ten hold about 2.3%. The specimen was tumor-infiltrating naive CD4+ T cells sorted from the breast tumor. Subset denoted: naive CD4+ T cells, CD4+CD45RA+CD25-. These TCRs come from a female donor with breast cancer.

The chain uses TRBV7-2 and TRBJ2-1, with D tentatively TRBD1 (6 bases). Between the trimmed V and J ends, which lost 4 bases and 7 bases, there was a span of 11 bases. CDR3 length: 13 residues. CDR1 SGHTA and CDR2 FQGNSA come from the germline V gene. This chain's CDR3 is CASSSDSMNEQFF. In DNA, the CDR3 is TGTGCCAGCAGCTCGGACAGTATGAATGAGCAGTTCTTC.

This clonotype was recorded many times. The V and J genes are TRBV20-1 and TRBJ2-3, with no clear D. This CDR3 is built from 15 residues. Germline V gene sequence: CDR1 DFQATT, CDR2 SNEGSKA (reference sequence). V was clipped by 0 bases and J by 0 bases, with 10 bases between them. This CDR3 is CSARDRALSTDTQYF. The CDR3 DNA follows: TGCAGTGCTAGAGATCGGGCACTTAGCACAGATACGCAGTATTTT.

V and J are TRBV9 and TRBJ1-1; TRBD1 might be the D (6 bases). Trimming left V 4 bases short and J 5 bases short, with 15 bases between. Germline assignment: CDR1 SGDLS and CDR2 YYNGEE. This CDR3 has 14 residues. This chain's CDR3 is CASSRSGGATEAFF. The DNA of the CDR3 is TGTGCCAGCAGCCGCTCGGGGGGGGCGACTGAAGCTTTCTTT.

V and J are TRBV4-2 and TRBJ1-5; D is ambiguous. The CDR3 contains 16 residues. The V and J ends lost 0 bases and 1 base respectively, with 10 bases between them. CDR1 and CDR2 from the germline V gene are LGHNA and YNFKEQ. The CDR3 is CASSQDLAESNQPQHF. CDR3 coding DNA: TGTGCCAGCAGCCAAGACCTCGCGGAGAGCAATCAGCCCCAGCATTTT.

The sample holds many counts of this clonotype. The CDR3 protein is CASRLAAGLGYEQYF. The CDR3 region has the DNA TGCGCCAGCAGATTAGCCGCAGGTTTGGGTTACGAGCAGTACTTC. V and J are TRBV5-1 and TRBJ2-7; D gene unclear. Germline CDR1 and CDR2: SGHRS and YFSETQ. V lost 5 bases, J lost 4 bases, and 19 bases lay in between. The CDR3 length is 15 residues.

V is TRBV3-1 and J is TRBJ2-5, with 7 bases fitting TRBD1. This CDR3 region has 15 residues. Germline CDR1 and CDR2: LGHDT and YNNKEL (reference sequence). Trimming took 1 base from V and 4 from J; bases not matched to a gene: 6. The CDR3 DNA sequence: TGTGCCAGCAGCCAAGTGCTGACAGGGCGAGAGACCCAGTACTTC. The encoded protein is CASSQVLTGRETQYF.

The chain couples TRBV21-1 to TRBJ2-7. TRBV21-1 is designated a pseudogene. The CDR3 runs 14 residues. CDR3 protein: CASQAQRRSYEQYF. In DNA, the CDR3 is TGTGCCTCCCAAGCACAGCGGAGGTCCTACGAGCAGTACTTC.

Only a few counts were recorded for this clonotype. This rearrangement joins TRBV7-2 to TRBJ2-7; no reliable D call. Deletions cut 5 bases from V and 2 bases from J, with 7 bases between. This CDR3 spans 12 amino acids. Germline V gives CDR1 SGHTA, CDR2 FQGNSA. The CDR3, as DNA: TGTGCCAGCAGCGCTATGACCTACGAGCAGTACTTC. Translation: CASSAMTYEQYF.

This clonotype was observed a few times. The gene calls are TRBV4-1 and TRBJ1-6; D gene ambiguous. There are 14 residues in the CDR3. Trimming shortened V by 3 bases and J by 7 bases, and 10 bases separated the two germline ends. CDR1 MGHRA and CDR2 YSYEKL come from the germline V gene. The DNA for the CDR3 is TGCGCCAGCAGCCATTTAGGAGTAAATTCACCCCTCCACTTT. Encoded protein: CASSHLGVNSPLHF.

The chain employs TRBV15 and TRBJ1-4, with 11 bases that match TRBD1. CDR3 length equals 14 residues. J was trimmed by 8 bases and V by 3 bases; bases with no gene match: 2. The germline V gene has CDR1 LNHNV and CDR2 YYDKDF (reference sequence). The CDR3 protein is CATSRDRGQEKLFF. CDR3 DNA sequence: TGTGCCACCAGCAGGGACAGGGGGCAAGAAAAACTGTTTTTT. Full variable domain (missing parts from reference TRBV15 and TRBJ1-4): DAMVIQNPRYQVTQFGKPVTLSCSQTLNHNVMYWYQQKSSQAPKLLFHYYDKDFNNEADTPDNFQSRRPNTSFCFLDIRSPGLGDTAMYLCATSRDRGQEKLFFGSGTQLSVL.

This clonotype was seen repeatedly, ten times or more. The chain has TRBV15 and TRBJ1-2; 10 bases are a match to TRBD1. This CDR3 has 16 amino acids. The V segment lost 1 base and the J segment 8 bases; nucleotides outside the gene matches: 10. Germline V gene data show CDR1 as LNHNV and CDR2 as YYDKDF (reference sequence). CDR3 region: CATSRVQRDRGQGYTF. CDR3 nucleotide sequence: TGTGCCACCAGCAGAGTACAGAGGGACAGGGGACAGGGCTACACCTTC.

This clonotype came up a few times. The V call is TRBV20-1, the J call TRBJ1-1; 7 bases agree with TRBD1. V lost 0 bases and J lost 2; bases outside the gene matches: 12. This CDR3 is 17 amino acids long. The V gene's germline CDR1 is DFQATT and CDR2 SNEGSKA (reference sequence). Here the CDR3 DNA reads TGCAGTGCTAGAGATTTAGTTTCGGACAGGAGAAACACTGAAGCTTTCTTT. Residues: CSARDLVSDRRNTEAFF.

The CDR3 DNA reads TGTGCCAGCAGCTTGGTGGACTCCCACTCTGGGGCCAACGTCCTGACTTTC. It codes for CASSLVDSHSGANVLTF. The chain combines TRBV5-6 with TRBJ2-6; a possible D gene is TRBD2 (5 bases). The length of the CDR3 is 17 residues. Germline loops: CDR1 SGHDT, CDR2 YYEEEE. Trimming removed 0 bases from V and 0 bases from J, with 10 bases in between.

J is TRBJ2-3 and V is TRBV6-5; 8 bases are shared with TRBD1. V was clipped by 6 bases and J by 2 bases; unmatched bases: 13. CDR1 is MNHEY, CDR2 SVGAGI, per germline. CDR3 length: 17 amino acids. As DNA, the CDR3 is TGTGCCAGCAGCCCAGGGGGCTCCGGGGAATACACAGATACGCAGTATTTT. This translates into CASSPGGSGEYTDTQYF.

This clonotype occurred a few times. The rearrangement uses TRBV6-4 and TRBJ2-5, with D hard to call. The CDR3 totals 15 residues. Germline V gene lookup returns CDR1 MRHNA and CDR2 SNTAGT. V was shortened by 5 bases and J by 3 bases, with 16 bases between the two germline ends. The CDR3 is CASSPPKTIKETQYF. CDR3 nucleotides: TGTGCCAGCAGTCCACCCAAGACCATTAAAGAGACCCAGTACTTC.

The chain uses TRBV4-1 and TRBJ2-4; the D is unclear. The CDR3 spans 17 residues. Trimming left V 0 bases short and J 1 base short, with 13 bases between. Germline CDR1 reads MGHRA; CDR2 reads YSYEKL. The CDR3: CASSQDSAILAKNIQYF. The CDR3, as DNA: TGCGCCAGCAGCCAAGATTCGGCGATTTTGGCCAAAAACATTCAGTACTTC.

This clonotype has at least ten counts. J is TRBJ2-3 and V is TRBV7-3; no firm D call. Germline-derived CDR1 and CDR2 are SGHTA and FQGTGA. The CDR3 is 14 amino acids. V lost 5 bases to trimming and J lost 6 bases, with 15 bases between them. Written as DNA, the CDR3 is TGTGCCAGCAGCCCTGTTACAGCGTCGGATACGCAGTATTTT. It specifies CASSPVTASDTQYF.

This chain joins TRBV28 and TRBJ2-2; TRBD2 matches at 9 bases. J lost 7 bases, V lost 10 bases, and 7 bases had no gene match. This CDR3 has 13 amino acids. CDR1 MDHEN and CDR2 SYDVKM come from the germline V gene. CDR3 sequence: CATEREVGGELFF. The CDR3 DNA reads TGTGCCACCGAGCGGGAGGTTGGCGGGGAGCTGTTTTTT.

The sample holds many counts of this clonotype. The V call is TRBV2, the J call TRBJ1-2; 10 bases fit TRBD1. From germline, CDR1 is SNHLY and CDR2 FYNNEI. V shed 3 bases and J 7 bases; nucleotides not matched to a gene: 8. The length of the CDR3 is 15 residues. CDR3 DNA: TGTGCCAGCAGTGAGAGTAGAGACAGGGGGCCTGGCTACACCTTC. Amino acids: CASSESRDRGPGYTF.

This clonotype appeared many times. The J gene is TRBJ1-6, the V gene TRBV20-1; 10 bases match TRBD1. Per the germline V gene, CDR1 is DFQATT and CDR2 is SNEGSKA (reference sequence). With V trimmed by 2 bases and J by 9 bases, 7 bases remained unmatched. This CDR3 region has 15 residues. In nucleotides, the CDR3 is TGCAGTGCTAGATCTCGGGGACAGGGGTTTTCACCCCTCCACTTT. Protein: CSARSRGQGFSPLHF.

This clonotype was found many times. The chain joins TRBV5-1 to TRBJ2-7; 8 bases line up with TRBD1. Germline assignment: CDR1 SGHRS and CDR2 YFSETQ. The CDR3 consists of 14 residues. V dropped 3 bases and J dropped 5; count of bases not matched to a gene: 7. The CDR3 coding sequence is TGCGCCAGCAGCTGGACGGGACAGGTAGACGAGCAGTACTTC. Translated: CASSWTGQVDEQYF.